Listed here are 25 T cell receptor beta chains from one sample, sequenced in a study of T cell responses to AZD1222 COVID-19 vaccine. Using immunoSEQ multiplex PCR, the repertoire was profiled, and TCRdb retains in-frame clones only, with some absent. This table has some 140,000 clones, around nine tenths appearing once. Sample: peripheral blood, taken on day 0 of AZD1222 vaccination. The source of these receptors is an adult in good health.

The chain is built from TRBV19 and TRBJ1-6; 7 bases are a match to TRBD1. The length of the CDR3 is 16 residues. Germline CDR1 reads LNHDA; CDR2 reads SQIVND (reference sequence). V dropped 7 bases and J dropped 6; count of bases not matched to a gene: 12. The CDR3 DNA is TGTGCCAGTACCCGCACGGACAGGCCTACTAATTCACCCCTCCACTTT. As protein: CASTRTDRPTNSPLHF.

This rearrangement joins TRBV28 to TRBJ1-1; D gene unclear. The V end lost 3 bases, the J end lost 6 bases, and 5 bases lay between the germline ends. The CDR3 length is 11 residues. Germline loops: CDR1 MDHEN, CDR2 SYDVKM. The CDR3 DNA is TGTGCCAGCAGTTTCGGACCTGAAGCTTTCTTT. Its translation: CASSFGPEAFF.

The chain couples TRBV29-1 to TRBJ1-1, with D maybe TRBD1 (5 bases). The V end lost 0 bases, the J end lost 3 bases, and 8 bases lay between the germline ends. Looked up from germline, CDR1 is SQVTM and CDR2 is ANQGSEA. The CDR3 consists of 13 residues. CDR3: CSVEDATDTEAFF. CDR3 nucleotide sequence: TGCAGCGTTGAAGACGCGACAGACACTGAAGCTTTCTTT. Using reference TRBV29-1 and TRBJ1-1 for the parts outside the CDR3, the full variable domain is SAVISQKPSRDICQRGTSLTIQCQVDSQVTMMFWYRQQPGQSLTLIATANQGSEATYESGFVIDKFPISRPNLTFSTLTVSNMSPEDSSIYLCSVEDATDTEAFFGQGTRLTVV.

The count of this clone is one. The chain employs TRBV29-1 and TRBJ1-2; D gene unclear. Trimming took off 1 base at V and 4 bases at J, with 13 bases between the two ends. The CDR3 has 14 residues. The germline V gene has CDR1 SQVTM and CDR2 ANQGSEA. This CDR3 reads CSVEGEAVPYGYTF. As DNA, the CDR3 is TGCAGCGTTGAAGGGGAAGCAGTCCCCTATGGCTACACCTTC.

There are a few counts of this clone. The chain couples TRBV6-2 or TRBV6-3 to TRBJ1-5; weak D call: TRBD1 (6 bases). V lost 0 bases to trimming and J lost 5 bases, with 14 bases between them. Germline CDR1 and CDR2: MNHEY and SVGEGT. The CDR3 runs to 16 residues. CDR3 bases: TGTGCCAGCAGTTACTCGGGGACAACGCCTTATCAGCCCCAGCATTTT. Translation gives CASSYSGTTPYQPQHF.

The chain carries TRBV6-4 and TRBJ2-7; 10 bases line up with TRBD2. CDR1 is MRHNA and CDR2 is SNTAGT in the germline V gene. The trim removed 3 bases at V and 3 bases at J, leaving 14 bases unmatched. The CDR3 is 18 residues long. The CDR3 DNA reads TGTGCCAGCAGTGAACCGGGACTAGCGCCTATCCGGATCTACGAGCAGTACTTC. It translates to CASSEPGLAPIRIYEQYF.

V is TRBV2 and J is TRBJ1-2; no definite D call. Germline V CDR1 and CDR2: SNHLY, FYNNEI. V lost 7 bases and J 2 bases, leaving 11 bases between the germline ends. The CDR3 loop spans 13 amino acids. The CDR3 region has the DNA TGTGCCAGCAACGGCAGGCAGAACTATGGCTACACCTTC. Its translation: CASNGRQNYGYTF.

The chain is built from TRBV29-1 and TRBJ1-5, with D hard to call. Germline lookup yields CDR1 SQVTM and CDR2 ANQGSEA. The V end was cut by 5 bases, the J end by 3 bases, with 11 bases between. This CDR3 has 13 residues. The CDR3 spells CSVRSAPNQPQHF. Written as DNA, the CDR3 is TGCAGCGTTAGATCAGCTCCCAATCAGCCCCAGCATTTT.

This CDR3 reads CASAGGSYEQYF. CDR3 DNA sequence: TGTGCCTCAGCGGGGGGCTCCTACGAGCAGTACTTC. The chain has TRBV19 and TRBJ2-7, with 9 bases lining up with TRBD2. The germline V gene has CDR1 LNHDA and CDR2 SQIVND (reference sequence). The CDR3 has 12 residues. J was trimmed by 0 bases and V by 11 bases; bases with no gene match: 2.

J is TRBJ1-4 and V is TRBV18; no clear D. Trimming left V 3 bases short and J 4 bases short, with 6 bases between. The CDR3 loop spans 13 amino acids. Per germline, CDR1 KGHSH and CDR2 LQKENI. CDR3: CASSPQLNEKLFF. In nucleotides, the CDR3 is TGTGCCAGCTCACCGCAGCTTAATGAAAAACTGTTTTTT.

The V call is TRBV19, the J call TRBJ1-1, with D uncertain. V dropped 7 bases and J dropped 7 bases, with 16 bases sitting between them. Per the germline V gene, CDR1 is LNHDA and CDR2 is SQIVND (reference sequence). The CDR3 runs to 13 residues. CDR3 amino acids: CASTSLGRREAFF. As DNA, the CDR3 is TGTGCCAGTACGTCGTTAGGACGCCGTGAAGCTTTCTTT.

The chain uses TRBV7-3 and TRBJ1-3; D is ambiguous. The CDR3 spans 13 residues. Germline assignment: CDR1 SGHTA and CDR2 FQGTGA. V was pared by 4 bases and J by 7 bases, with 11 bases between. Here the CDR3 reads CASSSDLGNTIYF. Written as DNA, the CDR3 is TGTGCCAGCAGCTCAGACCTAGGGAACACCATATATTTT.

Written as DNA, the CDR3 is TGCGCCAGCAGCCCCCTCGCGGGGACAGATACGCAGTATTTT. As protein: CASSPLAGTDTQYF. The chain couples TRBV4-3 to TRBJ2-3; the D gene is possibly TRBD2 (6 bases). V lost 4 bases to trimming and J lost 3 bases, with 11 bases between them. The germline gives CDR1 LGHNA, CDR2 YSLEER. This CDR3 has 14 residues.

This clone was observed a few times. For the CDR3, the DNA is TGTGCCAGCAGCCAAAGGGACTTTAACACCGGGGAGCTGTTTTTT. Translation: CASSQRDFNTGELFF. The chain couples TRBV2 to TRBJ2-2; weak D call: TRBD2 (6 bases). This CDR3 comprises 15 residues. Trimming stripped 6 bases from V and 2 bases from J, with 13 bases between. Looked up from germline, CDR1 is SNHLY and CDR2 is FYNNEI.

The V and J genes are TRBV29-1 and TRBJ2-1, with D possibly being TRBD2 (5 bases). The V and J ends lost 7 bases and 4 bases respectively, with 8 bases between them. The germline V gene has CDR1 SQVTM and CDR2 ANQGSEA. This CDR3 spans 11 amino acids. CDR3 region: CSARGYNEQFF. The CDR3 DNA sequence: TGCAGCGCACGGGGATACAATGAGCAGTTCTTC.

The chain links TRBV11-3 to TRBJ2-1; 7 bases are shared with TRBD2. CDR3 length equals 13 residues. From germline, CDR1 is SGHNT and CDR2 YENEEA. With 1 base clipped from V and 7 bases from J, the junction kept 1 base outside the gene matches. This CDR3 is CASSLGGGNEQFF. The CDR3 coding sequence is TGTGCCAGCAGCTTAGGCGGGGGAAATGAGCAGTTCTTC.

V usage is TRBV19 and J usage is TRBJ2-2; D gene uncertain. The V end lost 0 bases, the J end lost 1 base, and 6 bases lay between the germline ends. The CDR3 is made up of 15 amino acids. The germline V gene encodes CDR1 LNHDA and CDR2 SQIVND (reference sequence). CDR3 DNA sequence: TGTGCCAGTAGTATAGATGACGGGAACACCGGGGAGCTGTTTTTT. Its protein product is CASSIDDGNTGELFF.

V usage is TRBV6-5 and J usage is TRBJ2-1; no firm D call. The germline CDR1 and CDR2 sequences are MNHEY and SVGAGI. This CDR3 contains 12 residues. Between the trimmed V and J ends, which lost 6 bases and 2 bases, there was a span of 5 bases. The CDR3 DNA reads as TGTGCCAGCAGCCGTCCCTACAATGAGCAGTTCTTC. Protein product: CASSRPYNEQFF.

The V gene is TRBV11-2, the J gene TRBJ1-1; 11 nucleotides line up with TRBD1. The V gene end was trimmed by 7 bases and the J gene end by 4 bases; junction bases not matched to a gene: 8. The V gene's germline CDR1 is SGHAT and CDR2 FQNNGV. The CDR3 consists of 15 residues. This CDR3 is CASTLGQGAFTEAFF. Here the CDR3 DNA reads TGTGCCAGCACCCTTGGACAGGGGGCGTTCACTGAAGCTTTCTTT. Supplemented by reference TRBV11-2 and TRBJ1-1, the full variable domain reads EAGVAQSPRYKIIEKRQSVAFWCNPISGHATLYWYQQILGQGPKLLIQFQNNGVVDDSQLPKDRFSAERLKGVDSTLKIQPAKLEDSAVYLCASTLGQGAFTEAFFGQGTRLTVV.

Relative to its sample, this clone is medium-sized (0.01 to 0.1%). This sequence joins TRBV20-1 and TRBJ2-7; possible D gene TRBD1, 6 bases. The CDR3 consists of 13 residues. Per the germline V gene, CDR1 is DFQATT and CDR2 is SNEGSKA (reference sequence). With 3 bases removed from V and 3 bases from J, the gap between germline ends came to 12 bases. CDR3 DNA: TGCAGTGCTAGTGGTCTCAGGGGCTACGAGCAGTACTTC. Its protein is CSASGLRGYEQYF.

This clone was seen more than once but under ten times. This CDR3 reads CASSLQEGNTEAFF. The CDR3 nucleotides read TGTGCCAGCAGTCTTCAAGAGGGGAACACTGAAGCTTTCTTT. The V gene is TRBV27, the J gene TRBJ1-1; D is ambiguous. Trimming left V 5 bases short and J 1 base short, with 11 bases between. CDR1 and CDR2 (germline): MNHEY, SMNVEV (reference sequence). The CDR3 extends over 14 amino acids.

This chain joins TRBV14 and TRBJ1-1; 12 positions match TRBD1. The CDR3 totals 15 residues. Germline V gene lookup returns CDR1 SGHDN and CDR2 FVKESK. Germline trimming cut 6 bases from V and 4 bases from J; bases unmatched to any gene: 6. This CDR3 is CASRQGTGGTTEAFF. The CDR3 DNA reads as TGTGCCAGCAGGCAGGGGACAGGGGGCACCACTGAAGCTTTCTTT. Looking up the rest from reference TRBV14 and TRBJ1-1 gives the full variable domain: EAGVTQFPSHSVIEKGQTVTLRCDPISGHDNLYWYRRVMGKEIKFLLHFVKESKQDESGMPNNRFLAERTGGTYSTLKVQPAELEDSGVYFCASRQGTGGTTEAFFGQGTRLTVV.

The chain joins TRBV5-1 to TRBJ1-2; 10 bases map to TRBD1. The CDR3 spans 15 residues. The trim removed 4 bases at V and 3 bases at J, leaving 6 bases unmatched. Looked up from germline, CDR1 is SGHRS and CDR2 is YFSETQ. The CDR3, as DNA: TGCGCCAGCAGCCTGACAGGGGGCGTTCACTATGGCTACACCTTC. Protein product: CASSLTGGVHYGYTF. The whole variable domain, remainder taken from reference TRBV5-1 and TRBJ1-2, is KAGVTQTPRYLIKTRGQQVTLSCSPISGHRSVSWYQQTPGQGLQFLFEYFSETQRNKGNFPGRFSGRQFSNSRSEMNVSTLELGDSALYLCASSLTGGVHYGYTFGSGTRLTVV.

The chain employs TRBV5-5 and TRBJ2-1, with D perhaps matching TRBD2 (5 bases). This CDR3 has 15 residues. Trimming removed 3 bases from V and 4 bases from J, with 14 bases in between. Per the germline V gene, CDR1 is SGHKS and CDR2 is YYEKEE (reference sequence). CDR3: CASSWRSAGYNEQFF. The CDR3 DNA reads as TGTGCCAGCAGCTGGCGGTCCGCGGGTTACAATGAGCAGTTCTTC.

Here the CDR3 DNA reads TGTGCCAGCAGCTTATACGGCACTGAAGCTTTCTTT. Translation gives CASSLYGTEAFF. The V call is TRBV5-8, the J call TRBJ1-1; D remains unclear. Deletions cut 2 bases from V and 4 bases from J, with 6 bases between. The V gene's germline CDR1 is SGHTS and CDR2 YDEGEE. This CDR3 has 12 residues.